The entry that follows covers one TCR beta chain sequence. Germline V CDR1 and CDR2: MRHNA, SNTAGT. CDR3 length equals 13 residues. V lost 6 bases and J 2 bases, leaving 10 bases between the germline ends. In the authors' methods: Amplification with reference gene primers provided the estimates of nucleated cell counts. Profiling relied on immunoSEQ multiplex PCR, and the TCRdb table lists in-frame clones only, not all of them. D and trimming come from the DNA, and the V and J calls and clone size come from that table. The sample records around 700,000 clones, 90% being singletons. This sample stems from a study of blood T cell repertoires in COVID-19.

This chain joins TRBV6-4 and TRBJ1-2; D is unclear. This TCR derives from a woman between 18 and 29 years old with acute or convalescent COVID-19. The source material was peripheral blood. This CDR3 reads CASSPSLNYGYTF. The CDR3, as DNA: TGTGCCAGCAGCCCAAGCCTGAACTATGGCTACACCTTC.